The sequence of this T cell receptor beta chain was determined in a study of blood T cells in healthy people across ages. Germline-derived CDR1 and CDR2 are ENHRY and SYGVKD. V lost 6 bases, J lost 11 bases, and 22 bases lay in between. The CDR3 covers 14 residues. A second PCR of roughly 7 to 11 cycles used a sample-barcoded 5' primer and a J-beta primer mix. Every cDNA molecule carried a tag from a template-switch adaptor bearing 12 random nucleotides. TCRdb re-derived calls from the 5' RACE reads in MiXCR, one entry per CDR3 protein. In the table there are 700,000 to 950,000 distinct CDR3 sequences, more than 45% of which are singletons. Healthy individuals of Caucasian origin from Russia, aged 6 to 90, served as donors.

The receptor was isolated from a man younger than 40 in good health. Material for sequencing was blood. The gene calls are TRBV10-3 and TRBJ2-5; weak D call: TRBD1 (5 bases). CDR3 in amino acids: CAISQGWLHDEQYF. Here the CDR3 DNA reads TGTGCCATCAGCCAGGGTTGGCTACACGATGAGCAGTACTTC.